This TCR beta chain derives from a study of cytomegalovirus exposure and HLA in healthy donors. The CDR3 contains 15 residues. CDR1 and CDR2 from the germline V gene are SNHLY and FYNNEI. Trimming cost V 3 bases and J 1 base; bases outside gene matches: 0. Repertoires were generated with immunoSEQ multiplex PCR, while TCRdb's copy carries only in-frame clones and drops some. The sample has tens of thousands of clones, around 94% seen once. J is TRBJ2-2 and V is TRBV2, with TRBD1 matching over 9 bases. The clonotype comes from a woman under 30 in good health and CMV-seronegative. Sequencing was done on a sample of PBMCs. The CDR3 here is CASSEGQGNTGELFF. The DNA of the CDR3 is TGTGCCAGCAGTGAGGGACAGGGGAACACCGGGGAGCTGTTTTTT.